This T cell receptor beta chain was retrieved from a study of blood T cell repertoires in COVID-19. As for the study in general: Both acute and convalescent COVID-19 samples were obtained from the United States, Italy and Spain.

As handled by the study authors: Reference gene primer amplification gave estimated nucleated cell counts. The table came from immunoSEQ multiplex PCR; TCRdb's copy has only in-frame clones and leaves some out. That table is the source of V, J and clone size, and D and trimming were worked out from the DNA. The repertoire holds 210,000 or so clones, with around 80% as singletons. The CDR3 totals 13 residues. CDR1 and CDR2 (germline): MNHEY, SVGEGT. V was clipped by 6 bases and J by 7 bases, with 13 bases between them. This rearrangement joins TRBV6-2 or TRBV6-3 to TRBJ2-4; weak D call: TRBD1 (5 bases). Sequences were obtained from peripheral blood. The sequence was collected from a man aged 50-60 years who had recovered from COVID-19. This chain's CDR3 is CASSLDPGNIQYF. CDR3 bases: TGTGCCAGCAGCTTGGACCCAGGGAACATTCAGTACTTC.